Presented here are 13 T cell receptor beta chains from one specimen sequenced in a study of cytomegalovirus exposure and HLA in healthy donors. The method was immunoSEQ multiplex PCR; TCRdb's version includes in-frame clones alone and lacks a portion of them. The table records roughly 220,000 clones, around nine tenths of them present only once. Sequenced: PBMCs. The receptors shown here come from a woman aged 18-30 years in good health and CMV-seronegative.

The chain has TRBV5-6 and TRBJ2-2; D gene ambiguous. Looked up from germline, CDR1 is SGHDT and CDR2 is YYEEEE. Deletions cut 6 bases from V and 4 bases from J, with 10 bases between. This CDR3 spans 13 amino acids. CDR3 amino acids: CASKLPGTGELFF. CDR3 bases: TGTGCCAGCAAGTTACCGGGCACCGGGGAGCTGTTTTTT. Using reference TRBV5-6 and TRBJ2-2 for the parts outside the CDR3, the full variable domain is DAGVTQSPTHLIKTRGQQVTLRCSPKSGHDTVSWYQQALGQGPQFIFQYYEEEERQRGNFPDRFSGHQFPNYSSELNVNALLLGDSALYLCASKLPGTGELFFGEGSRLTVL.

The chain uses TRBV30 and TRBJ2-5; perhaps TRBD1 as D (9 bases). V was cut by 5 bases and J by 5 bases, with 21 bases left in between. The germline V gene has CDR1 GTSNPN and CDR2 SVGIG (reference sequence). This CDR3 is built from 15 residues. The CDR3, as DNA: TGTGCCTGGTCGGGAGGGACAGGGACTGTCGAGACCCAGTACTTC. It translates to CAWSGGTGTVETQYF.

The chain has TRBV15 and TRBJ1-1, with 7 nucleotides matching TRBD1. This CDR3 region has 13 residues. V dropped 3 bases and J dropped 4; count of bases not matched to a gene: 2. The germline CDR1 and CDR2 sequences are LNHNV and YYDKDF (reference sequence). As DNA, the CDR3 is TGTGCCACCAGCAGTCAGGGGGGCACTGAAGCTTTCTTT. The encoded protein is CATSSQGGTEAFF.

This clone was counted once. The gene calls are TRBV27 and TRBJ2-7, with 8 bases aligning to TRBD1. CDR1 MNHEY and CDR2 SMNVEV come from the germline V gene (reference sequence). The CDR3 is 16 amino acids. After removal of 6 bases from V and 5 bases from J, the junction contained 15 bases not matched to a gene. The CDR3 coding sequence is TGTGCCAGCAGATGGACAGGGCTGCGGTCGGGGGACGAGCAGTACTTC. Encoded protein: CASRWTGLRSGDEQYF.

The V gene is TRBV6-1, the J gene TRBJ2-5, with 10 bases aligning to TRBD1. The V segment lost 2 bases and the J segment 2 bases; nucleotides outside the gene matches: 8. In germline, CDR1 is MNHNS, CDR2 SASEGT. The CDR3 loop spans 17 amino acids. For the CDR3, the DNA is TGTGCCAGCAGTGAAACCTTATGGACAGGGGGGCAAGAGACCCAGTACTTC. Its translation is CASSETLWTGGQETQYF.

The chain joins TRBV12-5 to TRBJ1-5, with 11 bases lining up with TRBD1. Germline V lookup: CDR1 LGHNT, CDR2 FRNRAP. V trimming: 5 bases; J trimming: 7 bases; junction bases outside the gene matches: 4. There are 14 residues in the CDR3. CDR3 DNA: TGTGCTAGTGGTCCGGGGACAGGGGGGCAGCCCCAGCATTTT. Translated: CASGPGTGGQPQHF.

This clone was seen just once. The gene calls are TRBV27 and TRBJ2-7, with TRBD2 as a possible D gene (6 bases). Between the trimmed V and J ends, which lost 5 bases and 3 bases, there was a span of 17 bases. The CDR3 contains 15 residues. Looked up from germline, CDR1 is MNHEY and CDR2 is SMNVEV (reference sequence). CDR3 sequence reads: CASSRGTGPFYEQYF. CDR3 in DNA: TGTGCCAGCAGTCGTGGGACTGGCCCTTTCTACGAGCAGTACTTC.

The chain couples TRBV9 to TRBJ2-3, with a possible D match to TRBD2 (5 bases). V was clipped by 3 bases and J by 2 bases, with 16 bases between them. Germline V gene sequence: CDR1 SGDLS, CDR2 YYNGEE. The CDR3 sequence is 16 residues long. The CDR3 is CASSGPMKTITDTQYF. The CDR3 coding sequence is TGTGCCAGCAGCGGGCCCATGAAGACTATCACAGATACGCAGTATTTT. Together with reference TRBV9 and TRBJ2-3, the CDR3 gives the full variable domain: DSGVTQTPKHLITATGQRVTLRCSPRSGDLSVYWYQQSLDQGLQFLIQYYNGEERAKGNILERFSAQQFPDLHSELNLSSLELGDSALYFCASSGPMKTITDTQYFGPGTRLTVL.

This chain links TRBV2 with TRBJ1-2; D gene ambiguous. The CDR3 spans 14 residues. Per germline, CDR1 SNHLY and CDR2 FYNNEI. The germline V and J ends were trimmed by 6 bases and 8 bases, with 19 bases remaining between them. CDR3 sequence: CASSPERAPGGYTF. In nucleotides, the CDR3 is TGTGCCAGCAGCCCTGAGCGGGCCCCGGGAGGCTACACCTTC.

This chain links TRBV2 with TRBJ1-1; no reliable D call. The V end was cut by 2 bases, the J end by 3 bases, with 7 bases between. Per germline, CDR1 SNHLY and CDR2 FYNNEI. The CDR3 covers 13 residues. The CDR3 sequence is CASSELSHTEAFF. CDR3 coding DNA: TGTGCCAGCAGTGAACTGTCCCACACTGAAGCTTTCTTT.

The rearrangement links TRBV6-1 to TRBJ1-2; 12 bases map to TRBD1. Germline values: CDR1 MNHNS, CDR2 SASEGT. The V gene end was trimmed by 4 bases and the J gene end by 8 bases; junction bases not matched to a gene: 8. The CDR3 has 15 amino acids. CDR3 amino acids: CASSASVGTGGGYTF. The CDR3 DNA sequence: TGTGCCAGCAGTGCGTCGGTTGGGACAGGGGGCGGCTACACCTTC.

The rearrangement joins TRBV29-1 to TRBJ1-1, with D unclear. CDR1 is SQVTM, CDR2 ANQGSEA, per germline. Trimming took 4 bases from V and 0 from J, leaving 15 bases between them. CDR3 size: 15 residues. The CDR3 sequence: CSVGHSVLMNTEAFF. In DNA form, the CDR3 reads TGCAGCGTTGGACATTCCGTCCTCATGAACACTGAAGCTTTCTTT.

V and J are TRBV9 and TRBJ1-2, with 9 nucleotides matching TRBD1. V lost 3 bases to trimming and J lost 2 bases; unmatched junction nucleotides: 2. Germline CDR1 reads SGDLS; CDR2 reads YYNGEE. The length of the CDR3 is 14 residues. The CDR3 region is CASSGGTGNYGYTF. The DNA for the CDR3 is TGTGCCAGCAGCGGAGGGACAGGGAACTATGGCTACACCTTC. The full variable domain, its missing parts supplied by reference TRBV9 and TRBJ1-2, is DSGVTQTPKHLITATGQRVTLRCSPRSGDLSVYWYQQSLDQGLQFLIQYYNGEERAKGNILERFSAQQFPDLHSELNLSSLELGDSALYFCASSGGTGNYGYTFGSGTRLTVV.